One sample yielded the 20 T cell receptor beta chains listed below, sequenced in a study of blood T cell repertoires in COVID-19. Sequencing used immunoSEQ multiplex PCR; TCRdb keeps in-frame clones, though not all of them. The sample includes over 200,000 clones, roughly 90% of them seen just once. The specimen sequenced was peripheral blood. The receptors come from a man aged 30-40 years who had recovered from COVID-19.

V and J are TRBV7-2 and TRBJ2-1, with a tentative D call TRBD2 (6 bases). The ends were cut back, 3 bases at V and 0 bases at J, with 21 bases in the middle. CDR3 length equals 19 residues. CDR1 is SGHTA and CDR2 is FQGNSA in the germline V gene. In DNA, the CDR3 is TGTGCCAGCAGCTTTATCCGAACTAGCTCCTCTAGCTCCTACAATGAGCAGTTCTTC. The encoded protein is CASSFIRTSSSSSYNEQFF.

The chain recombines TRBV6-7 with TRBJ1-6; 7 bases match TRBD1. TRBV6-7 is an ORF for which the function is uncertain. CDR3 length: 14 amino acids. J gave up 7 bases and V 9 bases, and 9 bases lay outside the gene matches. The CDR3 here is CARRPGQSNSPLHF. Here the CDR3 DNA reads TGTGCCAGGCGACCGGGACAGTCAAATTCACCCCTCCACTTT.

The chain uses TRBV10-3 and TRBJ2-1; D not certain. CDR1 ENHRY and CDR2 SYGVKD come from the germline V gene. The CDR3 spans 13 residues. V was pared by 1 base and J by 6 bases, with 7 bases between. This chain's CDR3 is CAISEFLPNEQFF. CDR3 nucleotide sequence: TGTGCCATCAGTGAGTTTCTACCCAATGAGCAGTTCTTC.

The V call is TRBV5-1, the J call TRBJ2-2; D is perhaps TRBD1 (6 bases). CDR3 length: 13 amino acids. Germline V gene data show CDR1 as SGHRS and CDR2 as YFSETQ. The V gene lost 6 bases and the J gene lost 6 bases, with 12 bases spanning the gap. Here the CDR3 reads CASTTGWPGELFF. Written as DNA, the CDR3 is TGCGCCAGCACCACAGGGTGGCCCGGGGAGCTGTTTTTT.

The chain uses TRBV6-5 and TRBJ1-4, with TRBD1 identical over 7 bases. In germline, CDR1 is MNHEY, CDR2 SVGAGI. This CDR3 contains 13 residues. V shed 11 bases and J 3 bases; nucleotides not matched to a gene: 6. The CDR3 sequence is CAVGTASNEKLFF. CDR3 DNA sequence: TGTGCCGTCGGGACAGCTTCTAATGAAAAACTGTTTTTT.

The chain is built from TRBV11-3 and TRBJ2-5, with 9 bases matching TRBD1. Germline-derived CDR1 and CDR2 are SGHNT and YENEEA. V trimming: 1 base; J trimming: 3 bases; junction bases outside the gene matches: 6. The CDR3 consists of 16 residues. This CDR3 is CASSLGTGGLEETQYF. In DNA form, the CDR3 reads TGTGCCAGCAGCTTAGGAACAGGGGGCTTGGAAGAGACCCAGTACTTC.

This clone has a handful of counts. The rearrangement links TRBV7-2 to TRBJ1-2; the D gene is possibly TRBD1 (5 bases). Germline lookup yields CDR1 SGHTA and CDR2 FQGNSA. The CDR3 is 15 amino acids. Trimming took 3 bases from V and 4 from J, leaving 15 bases between them. CDR3 protein: CASSFQRGDSYGYTF. The CDR3, as DNA: TGTGCCAGCAGCTTCCAACGGGGGGATTCCTATGGCTACACCTTC.

J is TRBJ1-1 and V is TRBV11-2; no reliable D call. CDR3 length: 12 amino acids. V lost 1 base to trimming and J lost 6 bases, with 6 bases between them. Per the germline V gene, CDR1 is SGHAT and CDR2 is FQNNGV. The CDR3 DNA reads as TGTGCCAGCAGCTTAGTAGAGCCTGAAGCTTTCTTT. This translates into CASSLVEPEAFF.

The chain is built from TRBV5-1 and TRBJ2-5, with D unresolved. Germline values: CDR1 SGHRS, CDR2 YFSETQ. The CDR3 is 14 residues long. With 3 bases removed from V and 5 bases from J, the gap between germline ends came to 14 bases. This chain's CDR3 is CASSSAAQIETQYF. CDR3 sequence (DNA): TGCGCCAGCAGCTCCGCGGCGCAGATCGAGACCCAGTACTTC. Together with reference TRBV5-1 and TRBJ2-5, the CDR3 gives the full variable domain: KAGVTQTPRYLIKTRGQQVTLSCSPISGHRSVSWYQQTPGQGLQFLFEYFSETQRNKGNFPGRFSGRQFSNSRSEMNVSTLELGDSALYLCASSSAAQIETQYFGPGTRLLVL.

This clone occurred once. The chain is built from TRBV11-2 and TRBJ1-3, with a possible D match to TRBD1 (5 bases). Germline CDR1 reads SGHAT; CDR2 reads FQNNGV. This CDR3 contains 15 residues. Trimming cost V 5 bases and J 4 bases, with 15 bases left between them. The CDR3, as DNA: TGTGCCAGCAGCATGTGGCGCAGGGAAGGAAACACCATATATTTT. Its protein is CASSMWRREGNTIYF.

V is TRBV9 and J is TRBJ2-7; 10 bases match TRBD1. Germline trimming cut 2 bases from V and 5 bases from J; bases unmatched to any gene: 4. The CDR3 is made up of 14 amino acids. CDR1 SGDLS and CDR2 YYNGEE come from the germline V gene. The CDR3 DNA reads as TGTGCCAGCAGCGTCGACAGGGGGCGAAACGAGCAGTACTTC. Residues: CASSVDRGRNEQYF. The variable domain in full, completed from reference TRBV9 and TRBJ2-7, reads DSGVTQTPKHLITATGQRVTLRCSPRSGDLSVYWYQQSLDQGLQFLIQYYNGEERAKGNILERFSAQQFPDLHSELNLSSLELGDSALYFCASSVDRGRNEQYFGPGTRLTVT.

The J gene is TRBJ2-7, the V gene TRBV5-1, with 7 bases aligning to TRBD1. The CDR3 is made up of 15 amino acids. Germline CDR1 reads SGHRS; CDR2 reads YFSETQ. V lost 2 bases and J lost 2; bases outside the gene matches: 7. CDR3 bases: TGCGCCAGCAGCTTTACAGGGGCCACCCCCTACGAGCAGTACTTC. It encodes CASSFTGATPYEQYF.

There are many counts of this clone. CDR3 DNA: TGTGCCAGCACCCAACGAGGGGGATCAACCGGGGAGCTGTTTTTT. It codes for CASTQRGGSTGELFF. The V and J genes are TRBV6-4 and TRBJ2-2, with D perhaps TRBD1 (6 bases). Trimming shortened V by 7 bases and J by 5 bases, and 17 bases separated the two germline ends. The length of the CDR3 is 15 residues. Germline lookup yields CDR1 MRHNA and CDR2 SNTAGT.

The chain couples TRBV5-4 to TRBJ1-1; possibly TRBD1 for D (5 bases). This CDR3 comprises 14 residues. Trimming cost V 1 base and J 3 bases, with 10 bases left between them. In germline, CDR1 is SGHNT, CDR2 YYREEE (reference sequence). As DNA, the CDR3 is TGTGCCAGCAGCTTGCTGGGGCCGGACACTGAAGCTTTCTTT. The encoded protein is CASSLLGPDTEAFF.

The chain is built from TRBV5-8 and TRBJ1-2; TRBD1 matches 10 bases. Germline CDR1 and CDR2: SGHTS and YDEGEE. J was trimmed by 8 bases and V by 2 bases; bases with no gene match: 6. This CDR3 region has 14 residues. CDR3 region: CASSFGQGVRGYTF. In DNA, the CDR3 is TGTGCCAGCAGCTTTGGACAGGGGGTTCGGGGCTACACCTTC. Full variable domain (missing parts from reference TRBV5-8 and TRBJ1-2): EAGVTQSPTHLIKTRGQQATLRCSPISGHTSVYWYQQALGLGLQFLLWYDEGEERNRGNFPPRFSGRQFPNYSSELNVNALELEDSALYLCASSFGQGVRGYTFGSGTRLTVV.

The chain joins TRBV4-2 to TRBJ2-6; D is perhaps TRBD1 (5 bases). Trimming shortened V by 4 bases and J by 0 bases, and 7 bases separated the two germline ends. Germline CDR1 LGHNA, CDR2 YNFKEQ. This CDR3 region has 15 residues. CDR3 region: CASSPDTSGANVLTF. CDR3 coding DNA: TGTGCCAGCAGCCCGGACACCTCTGGGGCCAACGTCCTGACTTTC.

This chain uses TRBV29-1 with TRBJ1-1; no reliable D call. The CDR3 length is 13 residues. V gave up 7 bases and J gave up 1 base, with 13 bases separating them. The germline gives CDR1 SQVTM, CDR2 ANQGSEA. CDR3 region: CSAEVGGNTEAFF. The DNA for the CDR3 is TGCAGCGCAGAGGTGGGTGGGAACACTGAAGCTTTCTTT. The complete variable domain, with remaining parts taken from reference TRBV29-1 and TRBJ1-1, reads SAVISQKPSRDICQRGTSLTIQCQVDSQVTMMFWYRQQPGQSLTLIATANQGSEATYESGFVIDKFPISRPNLTFSTLTVSNMSPEDSSIYLCSAEVGGNTEAFFGQGTRLTVV.

The chain links TRBV27 to TRBJ2-7; TRBD1 matches at 7 bases. The trim removed 8 bases at V and 6 bases at J, leaving 13 bases unmatched. Per the germline V gene, CDR1 is MNHEY and CDR2 is SMNVEV (reference sequence). CDR3 size: 14 residues. The DNA for the CDR3 is TGTGCCAGCGGTATCCGGGACAGTTCGTCCGAGCAGTACTTC. Protein product: CASGIRDSSSEQYF.

This clone came up a few times. J is TRBJ2-3 and V is TRBV12-5, with 10 nucleotides matching TRBD1. Germline V gives CDR1 LGHNT, CDR2 FRNRAP. Germline trimming cut 1 base from V and 3 bases from J; bases unmatched to any gene: 1. The CDR3 runs 15 residues. The CDR3, as DNA: TGTGCTAGTGGTTTGGGGGACAGGGGTACAGATACGCAGTATTTT. Protein sequence: CASGLGDRGTDTQYF.

This chain links TRBV6-5 with TRBJ2-7; 7 bases match TRBD2. The CDR3 contains 16 residues. V lost 0 bases, J lost 3 bases, and 8 bases stayed unmatched. Germline CDR1 and CDR2: MNHEY and SVGAGI. The CDR3 reads CASSYSRDYNNYEQYF. CDR3 DNA: TGTGCCAGCAGTTACTCGCGGGACTACAACAACTACGAGCAGTACTTC.